The 2 T cell receptor beta chains presented below share a single source sample, sequenced in a study of cytomegalovirus exposure and HLA in healthy donors. Use of 60 Vbeta and 13 Jbeta primers characterized the PCR. Some clones are missing from TCRdb's copy, which holds only in-frame ones; the method was immunoSEQ multiplex PCR. The profile covers about 160,000 clones, with under 80% appearing a single time and around 1.5% taken by the ten largest. The material sequenced was PBMCs. The source of these receptors is a young woman in good health and CMV-seronegative.

This chain joins TRBV19 and TRBJ1-5, with unresolved D. The V end lost 6 bases, the J end lost 5 bases, and 8 bases lay between the germline ends. The CDR3 has 12 residues. CDR1 LNHDA and CDR2 SQIVND come from the germline V gene (reference sequence). Here the CDR3 reads CASRIEDQPQHF. The CDR3 DNA follows: TGTGCCAGTAGAATTGAGGATCAGCCCCAGCATTTT. Filled out from reference TRBV19 and TRBJ1-5, the complete variable domain reads DGGITQSPKYLFRKEGQNVTLSCEQNLNHDAMYWYRQDPGQGLRLIYYSQIVNDFQKGDIAEGYSVSREKKESFPLTVTSAQKNPTAFYLCASRIEDQPQHFGDGTRLSIL.

V gene TRBV29-1 combines with J gene TRBJ2-3; D not certain. This CDR3 comprises 16 residues. The V gene's germline CDR1 is SQVTM and CDR2 ANQGSEA. V gave up 4 bases and J gave up 2 bases, with 19 bases separating them. CDR3 region: CSVGSTNLGNTDTQYF. The CDR3 bases are TGCAGCGTTGGATCAACGAACCTAGGAAACACAGATACGCAGTATTTT.